These 17 T cell receptor beta chains share one sample of origin, sequenced in a study of blood T cell repertoires in COVID-19. Sequenced by immunoSEQ multiplex PCR; TCRdb stores in-frame clones only, minus some. The sample records 400,000 to 450,000 clones, approximately 90% being singletons. Material: peripheral blood. The receptors originated from a woman aged 45-60 years with COVID-19, enrolled during active disease.

This rearrangement joins TRBV10-1 to TRBJ1-2; the match to TRBD1 covers 10 bases. Trimming at V came to 6 bases and at J to 9 bases, leaving 7 bases not matched to a gene. This CDR3 has 13 amino acids. The germline V gene has CDR1 WNHNN and CDR2 SYGVQD (reference sequence). CDR3 residues: CASSKTGGSSYTF. As DNA, the CDR3 is TGCGCCAGCAGCAAGACAGGGGGCAGTAGCTACACCTTC.

CDR3 coding DNA: TGTGCCAGCGAGGGGGGGTACAATGAGCAGTTCTTC. It is translated as CASEGGYNEQFF. The rearrangement joins TRBV7-9 to TRBJ2-1, with a possible D match to TRBD2 (7 bases). The CDR3 runs 12 residues. The germline V gene encodes CDR1 SEHNR and CDR2 FQNEAQ (reference sequence). Between the trimmed V and J ends, which lost 8 bases and 4 bases, there was a span of 9 bases.

J is TRBJ1-2 and V is TRBV2; D gene uncertain. CDR3 length: 12 residues. Germline CDR1 is SNHLY and CDR2 is FYNNEI. V was shortened by 5 bases and J by 12 bases, with 16 bases between the two germline ends. CDR3 residues: CASSREAAGDTF. DNA for the CDR3: TGTGCCAGCAGTCGGGAGGCGGCCGGGGACACCTTC. The full variable domain, in which reference TRBV2 and TRBJ1-2 provide the parts outside the CDR3, is EPEVTQTPSHQVTQMGQEVILRCVPISNHLYFYWYRQILGQKVEFLVSFYNNEISEKSEIFDDQFSVERPDGSNFTLKIRSTKLEDSAMYFCASSREAAGDTFGSGTRLTVV.

This chain links TRBV4-2 with TRBJ1-5, with 9 bases lining up with TRBD1. The CDR3 has 16 amino acids. Trimming cost V 4 bases and J 7 bases; bases outside gene matches: 11. Germline V CDR1 and CDR2: LGHNA, YNFKEQ. The chain's CDR3 is CASSPIMGQGHQPQHF. The CDR3 coding sequence is TGTGCCAGCAGCCCTATAATGGGACAGGGTCACCAGCCCCAGCATTTT.

The chain employs TRBV4-1 and TRBJ1-1; D is ambiguous. The CDR3 length is 16 residues. The germline V and J ends were trimmed by 0 bases and 2 bases, with 13 bases remaining between them. Germline V CDR1 and CDR2: MGHRA, YSYEKL. The CDR3 loop reads CASSQELHVLNTEAFF. CDR3 in DNA: TGCGCCAGCAGCCAAGAATTACACGTTCTCAACACTGAAGCTTTCTTT.

The chain links TRBV29-1 to TRBJ1-2; 7 nucleotides align to TRBD1. V was clipped by 1 base and J by 1 base; unmatched bases: 6. Germline V gives CDR1 SQVTM, CDR2 ANQGSEA. There are 15 residues in the CDR3. CDR3 sequence reads: CSVEGKGQVNYGYTF. DNA of the CDR3: TGCAGCGTTGAAGGTAAAGGACAGGTTAACTATGGCTACACCTTC.

The J gene is TRBJ1-2, the V gene TRBV6-5, with D possibly TRBD1 on 6 matching bases. This CDR3 spans 11 amino acids. Looked up from germline, CDR1 is MNHEY and CDR2 is SVGAGI. V lost 6 bases and J lost 8, with 10 bases in between. CDR3 loop: CASRHRAGYTF. The DNA of the CDR3 is TGTGCCAGCAGGCACAGGGCCGGCTACACCTTC.

This clone was recorded only once. This chain uses TRBV5-1 with TRBJ2-2, with D possibly TRBD1 on 6 matching bases. This CDR3 has 14 amino acids. Germline V CDR1 and CDR2: SGHRS, YFSETQ. V lost 2 bases to trimming and J lost 5 bases, with 10 bases between them. The CDR3 sequence: CASSLGGRTGELFF. CDR3 sequence (DNA): TGCGCCAGCAGCTTAGGGGGTAGGACCGGGGAGCTGTTTTTT. Full variable domain (outside the CDR3, taken from reference TRBV5-1 and TRBJ2-2): KAGVTQTPRYLIKTRGQQVTLSCSPISGHRSVSWYQQTPGQGLQFLFEYFSETQRNKGNFPGRFSGRQFSNSRSEMNVSTLELGDSALYLCASSLGGRTGELFFGEGSRLTVL.

This chain links TRBV29-1 with TRBJ2-3; TRBD1 aligns across 12 bases. V dropped 4 bases and J dropped 6; count of bases not matched to a gene: 14. Germline V gives CDR1 SQVTM, CDR2 ANQGSEA. This CDR3 contains 17 residues. CDR3 sequence reads: CSVAPYGTGGEWDTQYF. The CDR3 DNA reads as TGCAGCGTTGCTCCCTACGGGACAGGGGGCGAGTGGGATACGCAGTATTTT.

The J gene is TRBJ1-4, the V gene TRBV11-2, with D possibly TRBD1 on 5 matching bases. This CDR3 comprises 15 residues. Germline V gives CDR1 SGHAT, CDR2 FQNNGV. V lost 4 bases to trimming and J lost 2 bases, with 11 bases between them. DNA of the CDR3: TGTGCCAGCAGCTCCAGGGTAGGGACTAATGAAAAACTGTTTTTT. Translation gives CASSSRVGTNEKLFF. Full variable domain (outside the CDR3, taken from reference TRBV11-2 and TRBJ1-4): EAGVAQSPRYKIIEKRQSVAFWCNPISGHATLYWYQQILGQGPKLLIQFQNNGVVDDSQLPKDRFSAERLKGVDSTLKIQPAKLEDSAVYLCASSSRVGTNEKLFFGSGTQLSVL.

The V gene is TRBV5-1, the J gene TRBJ2-5; TRBD2 might be the D (5 bases). Germline-derived CDR1 and CDR2 are SGHRS and YFSETQ. V lost 4 bases, J lost 4 bases, and 14 bases lay in between. The CDR3 has 14 amino acids. The CDR3: CASSLGGSGETQYF. Written as DNA, the CDR3 is TGCGCCAGCAGCCTGGGTGGCAGCGGAGAGACCCAGTACTTC.

This chain connects TRBV14 to TRBJ1-1, with 8 bases matching TRBD1. CDR3 length equals 13 residues. J lost 5 bases, V lost 4 bases, and 3 bases had no gene match. Germline V gene lookup returns CDR1 SGHDN and CDR2 FVKESK. The CDR3 spells CASSLGQATEAFF. The CDR3 coding sequence is TGTGCCAGCAGCCTGGGACAGGCGACTGAAGCTTTCTTT. The complete variable domain, with remaining parts taken from reference TRBV14 and TRBJ1-1, reads EAGVTQFPSHSVIEKGQTVTLRCDPISGHDNLYWYRRVMGKEIKFLLHFVKESKQDESGMPNNRFLAERTGGTYSTLKVQPAELEDSGVYFCASSLGQATEAFFGQGTRLTVV.

The CDR3 sequence is CASSSSTGNSPLHF. The CDR3, as DNA: TGTGCCAGCAGCTCCTCGACGGGGAATTCACCCCTCCACTTT. J is TRBJ1-6 and V is TRBV11-2; D unresolved. The CDR3 extends over 14 amino acids. Trimming shortened V by 4 bases and J by 7 bases, and 11 bases separated the two germline ends. Germline CDR1 reads SGHAT; CDR2 reads FQNNGV.

The chain combines TRBV29-1 with TRBJ1-2, with a tentative D call TRBD1 (5 bases). Trimming took 0 bases from V and 2 from J, leaving 16 bases between them. CDR1 is SQVTM and CDR2 is ANQGSEA in the germline V gene. The CDR3 is 16 residues long. CDR3 nucleotides: TGCAGCGTTGAAGATTTGACGGCAAGGGGAAACTATGGCTACACCTTC. Translated: CSVEDLTARGNYGYTF.

CDR3: CASLGGESYEQYF. The CDR3, as DNA: TGTGCTAGCTTGGGTGGGGAGTCCTACGAGCAGTACTTC. The chain joins TRBV12-5 to TRBJ2-7, with D possibly matching TRBD2 (5 bases). V was pared by 9 bases and J by 1 base, with 13 bases between. Germline V gene sequence: CDR1 LGHNT, CDR2 FRNRAP. There are 13 residues in the CDR3.

The chain has TRBV30 and TRBJ1-6; no reliable D call. V gave up 0 bases and J gave up 9 bases, with 6 bases separating them. Germline CDR1 GTSNPN, CDR2 SVGIG (reference sequence). This CDR3 is built from 12 residues. CDR3 residues: CAWSVFSSPLHF. CDR3 nucleotide sequence: TGTGCCTGGAGTGTATTCTCTTCACCCCTCCACTTT.

The V call is TRBV3-1 (or the pseudogene TRBV3-2), the J call TRBJ2-2; the D gene is possibly TRBD2 (5 bases). This CDR3 comprises 13 residues. CDR1 and CDR2 from the germline V gene are LGHDT and YNNKEL (reference sequence). V shed 2 bases and J shed 6 bases, with 7 bases lying between them. This CDR3 reads CASSQSGSGELFF. The CDR3 DNA reads as TGTGCCAGCAGCCAATCGGGATCCGGGGAGCTGTTTTTT.